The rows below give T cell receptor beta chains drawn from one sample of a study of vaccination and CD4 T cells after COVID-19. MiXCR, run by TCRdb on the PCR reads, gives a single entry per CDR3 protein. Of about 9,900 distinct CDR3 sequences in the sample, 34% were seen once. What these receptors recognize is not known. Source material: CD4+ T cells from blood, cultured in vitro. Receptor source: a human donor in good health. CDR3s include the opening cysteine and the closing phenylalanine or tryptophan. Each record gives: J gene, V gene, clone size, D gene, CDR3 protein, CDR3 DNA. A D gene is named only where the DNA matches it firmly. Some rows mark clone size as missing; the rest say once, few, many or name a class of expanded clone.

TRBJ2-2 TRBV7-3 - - CASSLQGGGTGELFF TGTGCCAGCAGCTTACAGGGGGGCGGAACCGGGGAGCTGTTTTTT
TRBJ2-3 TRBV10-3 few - CAISERRASTDTQYF TGTGCCATCAGTGAGCGCCGTGCGAGCACAGATACGCAGTATTTT
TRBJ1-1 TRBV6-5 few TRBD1 CASRYTGTGGTEAFF TGTGCCAGCAGATACACCGGGACAGGGGGCACTGAAGCTTTCTTT
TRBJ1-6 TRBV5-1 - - CASSFTENSPLHF TGCGCCAGCAGCTTTACAGAAAATTCACCCCTCCACTTT
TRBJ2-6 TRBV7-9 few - CASSSASGANVLTF TGTGCCAGCAGTTCGGCGTCTGGGGCCAACGTCCTGACTTTC
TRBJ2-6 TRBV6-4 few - CASSDTSSGANVLTF TGTGCCAGCAGTGACACTAGCTCTGGGGCCAACGTCCTGACTTTC
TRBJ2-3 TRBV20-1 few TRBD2 CSAGTSGGPDTQYF TGCAGTGCTGGGACTAGCGGGGGGCCAGATACGCAGTATTTT
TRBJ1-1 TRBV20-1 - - CSAFRGVVAMNTEAFF TGCAGTGCTTTCCGGGGGGTAGTCGCTATGAACACTGAAGCTTTCTTT
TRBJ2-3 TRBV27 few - CASTLSTPPSTDTQYF TGTGCCAGCACCCTCTCAACACCTCCTAGCACAGATACGCAGTATTTT
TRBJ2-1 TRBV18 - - CASPRTTSRAGSLERGFF TGTGCCAGCCCACGAACTACCTCGCGGGCAGGGTCTTTGGAGAGGGGGTTCTTC
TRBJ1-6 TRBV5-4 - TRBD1 CASSLGLDRGNSPLHF TGTGCCAGCAGCTTGGGTTTGGACAGGGGGAATTCACCCCTCCACTTT
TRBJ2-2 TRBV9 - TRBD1 CASSAGQPTGELFF TGTGCCAGCAGCGCGGGACAGCCTACCGGGGAGCTGTTTTTT
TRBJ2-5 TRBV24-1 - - CATSDSYQETQYF TGTGCCACCAGTGATTCATACCAAGAGACCCAGTACTTC
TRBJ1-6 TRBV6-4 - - CASSDREGGNSPLHF TGTGCCAGCAGTGACAGGGAGGGGGGTAATTCACCCCTCCACTTT
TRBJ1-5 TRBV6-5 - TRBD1 CASSYQGQGQAVHF TGTGCCAGCAGTTACCAGGGACAGGGCCAGGCCGTGCATTTT
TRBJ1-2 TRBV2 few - CASSDGSSGYTF TGTGCCAGCAGTGATGGCTCCTCCGGCTACACCTTC
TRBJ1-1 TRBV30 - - CAWSVQSSQSPEAFF TGTGCCTGGAGTGTACAATCCTCGCAGAGCCCTGAAGCTTTCTTT
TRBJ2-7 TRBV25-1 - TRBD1 CASSEDAGTGGGRQYF TGTGCCAGCAGTGAAGACGCCGGGACAGGGGGCGGGCGGCAGTACTTC
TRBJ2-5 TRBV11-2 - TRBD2 CASSLDPSGVKTQYF TGTGCCAGCAGCTTAGATCCTAGCGGGGTGAAGACCCAGTACTTC
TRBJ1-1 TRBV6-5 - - CASSYSGRDTEAFF TGTGCCAGCAGTTACTCGGGGCGCGACACTGAAGCTTTCTTT
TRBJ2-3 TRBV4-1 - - CASSQVTDYRAIDTQYF TGCGCCAGCAGCCAAGTTACGGACTATCGTGCGATAGATACGCAGTATTTT
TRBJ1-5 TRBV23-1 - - CASSVYQPQHF TGCGCCAGCAGTGTATATCAGCCCCAGCATTTT
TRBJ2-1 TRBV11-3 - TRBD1 CASSFGTGGNNEQFF TGTGCCAGCAGCTTTGGGACAGGGGGAAACAATGAGCAGTTCTTC
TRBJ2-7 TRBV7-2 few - CASSLGGVTYEQYF TGTGCCAGCAGCTTAGGTGGGGTCACCTACGAGCAGTACTTC
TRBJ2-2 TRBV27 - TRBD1 CASSSGTGLPSTGELFF TGTGCCAGCAGTTCGGGGACAGGGCTACCTTCCACCGGGGAGCTGTTTTTT
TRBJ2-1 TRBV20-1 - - CSAPGRGPYNEQFF TGCAGTGCTCCGGGGCGGGGACCCTACAATGAGCAGTTCTTC